The source of this T cell receptor beta chain is a study of T-cell reconstitution after alpha-beta-depleted transplantation in children. This clonotype came up many times. Unique molecular identifiers were used to barcode this TCRbeta library. MiXCR, applied by TCRdb to the PCR reads, yields one record per CDR3 protein. In the table there are 380,000 or so distinct CDR3 sequences, roughly 15% of which are singletons. This TCR was recovered from a human donor who donated a stem cell graft to a child with Fanconi anemia. The starting material was PBMCs, obtained from the stem cell graft.

This chain's CDR3 is CASSLVGTGEDTQYF. The DNA of the CDR3 is TGTGCCAGCAGCTTAGTTGGAACTGGTGAAGATACGCAGTATTTT. This chain uses TRBV11-2 with TRBJ2-3; D is undetermined. The germline V gene encodes CDR1 SGHAT and CDR2 FQNNGV. V gave up 1 base and J gave up 5 bases, with 13 bases separating them. This CDR3 comprises 15 residues. The whole variable domain, filled in from reference TRBV11-2 and TRBJ2-3, reads EAGVAQSPRYKIIEKRQSVAFWCNPISGHATLYWYQQILGQGPKLLIQFQNNGVVDDSQLPKDRFSAERLKGVDSTLKIQPAKLEDSAVYLCASSLVGTGEDTQYFGPGTRLTVL.